The table lists the clone carrying this T cell receptor (beta chain) with many counts. Its specificity is unknown. This sample is part of a study of human T cells and chemical hapten exposure. Study at large: DPC (0.01%) was patch tested on the upper back and read at 6 days. Whole-study results and caveats: TCRs exceeding 1 in 1000 frequency stayed unchanged with DPC sensitization.

The V and J ends lost 0 bases and 0 bases respectively, with 10 bases between them. Germline CDR1 reads SGDLS; CDR2 reads YYNGEE. There are 15 residues in the CDR3. One entry per CDR3 protein, called by TCRdb with MiXCR from the RACE reads. The sample holds 75,000 to 90,000 distinct CDR3 sequences, less than 14% seen once. The sample's time point: patch test 3, about 24 weeks after DPC sensitization. Treatment denoted: therapeutic diphenylcyclopropenone sensitization with weekly scalp DPC. Staff drew blood before applying each patch test. V gene TRBV9 combines with J gene TRBJ2-7; tentatively, D is TRBD2 (5 bases). The origin of this receptor is a woman between 45 and 65 years old with alopecia areata. Some clones in this sample may be carry-over from other donors' samples. This specimen was whole blood, taken in connection with sensitization to the hapten diphenylcyclopropenone (DPC). The DNA for the CDR3 is TGTGCCAGCAGCGTAGGGGAGTTAAGCTCCTACGAGCAGTACTTC. Its protein product is CASSVGELSSYEQYF.